Given below is one T cell receptor (beta chain) in context. The antigen remains unidentified. The sample is drawn from a study of blood T cells in healthy people across ages. General study results and limits: Unsorted PBMC material precluded a definitive naive versus antigen-experienced comparison. Comparison with aged donors showed that long-lived donors had more naive CD4+ cells and higher diversity.

The junction had 9 bases not matched to a gene; V was cut back by 6 bases and J by 8 bases. This CDR3 is built from 13 residues. A second 7 to 11 cycle PCR used barcoded and J-beta primers. Each cDNA molecule received a tag from a template-switch adaptor that had 12 random nucleotides. A single record per CDR3 protein comes from TCRdb applying MiXCR to the 5' RACE reads. The sample carries about 1.7 million distinct CDR3 sequences, roughly 27% recorded once. Sample: blood. The chain uses TRBV12-3 or TRBV12-4 and TRBJ1-2, with 7 positions matching TRBD1. The sequence came from a woman in her 30s in good health. CDR3: CASSTTGTGGYTF. The CDR3 DNA sequence: TGTGCCAGCAGCACGACAGGGACCGGAGGCTACACCTTC.